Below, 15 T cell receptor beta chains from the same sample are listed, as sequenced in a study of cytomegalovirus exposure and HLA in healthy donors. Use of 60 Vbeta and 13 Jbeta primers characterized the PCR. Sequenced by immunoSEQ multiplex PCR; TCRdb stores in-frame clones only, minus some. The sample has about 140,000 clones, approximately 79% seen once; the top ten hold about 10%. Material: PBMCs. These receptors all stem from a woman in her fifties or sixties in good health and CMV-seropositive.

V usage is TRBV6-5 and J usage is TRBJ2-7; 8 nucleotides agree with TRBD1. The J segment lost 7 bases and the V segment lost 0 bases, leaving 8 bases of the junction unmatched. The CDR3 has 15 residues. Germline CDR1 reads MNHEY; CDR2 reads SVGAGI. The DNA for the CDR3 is TGTGCCAGCAGTTACTCCCCCAGGACAGGGCGGGAGCAGTACTTC. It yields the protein CASSYSPRTGREQYF.

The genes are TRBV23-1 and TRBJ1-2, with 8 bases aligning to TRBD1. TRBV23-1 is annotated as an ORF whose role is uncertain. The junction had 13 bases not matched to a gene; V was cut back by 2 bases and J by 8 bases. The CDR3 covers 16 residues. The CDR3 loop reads CASSQNVPTGVIGYTF. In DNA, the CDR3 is TGCGCCAGCAGTCAAAACGTACCGACAGGGGTAATAGGCTACACCTTC.

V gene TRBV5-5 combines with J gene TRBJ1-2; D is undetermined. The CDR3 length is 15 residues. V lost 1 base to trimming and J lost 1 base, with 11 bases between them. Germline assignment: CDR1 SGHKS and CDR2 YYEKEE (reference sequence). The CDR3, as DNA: TGTGCCAGCAGCTTGTGGGGAGCGAATAACTATGGCTACACCTTC. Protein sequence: CASSLWGANNYGYTF.

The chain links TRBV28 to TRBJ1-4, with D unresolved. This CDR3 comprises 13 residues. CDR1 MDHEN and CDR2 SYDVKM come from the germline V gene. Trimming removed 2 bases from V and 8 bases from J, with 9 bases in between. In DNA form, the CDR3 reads TGTGCCAGCAGTTTACCCGGGGAAGAAAAACTGTTTTTT. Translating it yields CASSLPGEEKLFF.

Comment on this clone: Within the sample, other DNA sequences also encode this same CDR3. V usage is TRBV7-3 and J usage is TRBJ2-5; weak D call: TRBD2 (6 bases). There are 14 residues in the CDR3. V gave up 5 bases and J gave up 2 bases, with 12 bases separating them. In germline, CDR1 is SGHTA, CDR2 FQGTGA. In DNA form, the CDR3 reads TGTGCCAGCAGCCCTACGGGACTGCAAGAGACCCAGTACTTC. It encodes CASSPTGLQETQYF.

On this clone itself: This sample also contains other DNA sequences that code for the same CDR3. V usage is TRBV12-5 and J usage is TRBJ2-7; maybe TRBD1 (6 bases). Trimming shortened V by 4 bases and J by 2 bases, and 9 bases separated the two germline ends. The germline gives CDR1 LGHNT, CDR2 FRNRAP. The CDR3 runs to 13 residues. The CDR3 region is CASGWDTPYEQYF. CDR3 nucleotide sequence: TGTGCTAGTGGTTGGGACACTCCCTACGAGCAGTACTTC.

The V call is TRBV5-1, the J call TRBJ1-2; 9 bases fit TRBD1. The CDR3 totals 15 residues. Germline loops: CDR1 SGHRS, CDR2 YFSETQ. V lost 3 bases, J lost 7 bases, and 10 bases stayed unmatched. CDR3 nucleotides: TGCGCCAGCAGCTCCACCGGGACAGGGAACGGTGGCTACACCTTC. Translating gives CASSSTGTGNGGYTF.

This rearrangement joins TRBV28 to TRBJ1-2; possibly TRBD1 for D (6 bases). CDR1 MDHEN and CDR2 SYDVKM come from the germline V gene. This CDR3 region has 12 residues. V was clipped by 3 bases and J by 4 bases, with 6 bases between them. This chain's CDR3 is CASSFRGYGYTF. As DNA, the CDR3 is TGTGCCAGCAGTTTCAGGGGCTATGGCTACACCTTC.

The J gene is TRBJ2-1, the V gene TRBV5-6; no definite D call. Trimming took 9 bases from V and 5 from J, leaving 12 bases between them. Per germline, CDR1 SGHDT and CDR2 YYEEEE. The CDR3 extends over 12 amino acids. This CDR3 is CATQKRHNEQFF. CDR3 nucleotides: TGTGCCACCCAGAAACGCCACAATGAGCAGTTCTTC.

The CDR3 is CASSLVSGAAGEAFF. The DNA of the CDR3 is TGCGCCAGCAGCTTGGTGTCAGGGGCGGCGGGTGAAGCTTTCTTT. The chain uses TRBV5-1 and TRBJ1-1, with D perhaps matching TRBD1 (6 bases). Germline V gives CDR1 SGHRS, CDR2 YFSETQ. This CDR3 has 15 residues. V gave up 0 bases and J gave up 7 bases, with 16 bases separating them.

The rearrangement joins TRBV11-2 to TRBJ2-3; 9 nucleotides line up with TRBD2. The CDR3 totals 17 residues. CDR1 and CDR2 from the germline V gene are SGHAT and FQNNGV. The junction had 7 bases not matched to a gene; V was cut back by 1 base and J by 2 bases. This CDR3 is CASSLVSSGIITDTQYF. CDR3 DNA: TGTGCCAGCAGCTTAGTCTCTAGCGGGATTATCACAGATACGCAGTATTTT.

CDR3 sequence (DNA): TGTGCCAGCAGCGAGGCAACGGGGGGCGATGAGCAGTTCTTC. Protein product: CASSEATGGDEQFF. The chain carries TRBV9 and TRBJ2-1; a possible D gene is TRBD2 (7 bases). The V gene's germline CDR1 is SGDLS and CDR2 YYNGEE. The CDR3 totals 14 residues. Trimming left V 3 bases short and J 8 bases short, with 15 bases between.

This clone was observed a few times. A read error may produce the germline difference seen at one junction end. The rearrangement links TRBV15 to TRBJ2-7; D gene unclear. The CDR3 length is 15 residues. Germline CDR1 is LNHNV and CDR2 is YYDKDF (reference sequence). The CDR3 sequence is CATGRDRQVSYEQYF. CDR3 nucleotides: TGTGCCACCGGCAGAGATCGGCAGGTGAGCTACGAGCAGTACTTC.

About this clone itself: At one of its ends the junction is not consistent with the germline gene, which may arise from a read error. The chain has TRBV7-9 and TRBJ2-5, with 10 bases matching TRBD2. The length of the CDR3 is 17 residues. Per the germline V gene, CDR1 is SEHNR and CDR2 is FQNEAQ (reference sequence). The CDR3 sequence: CSSSAFTSGVIQETQYF. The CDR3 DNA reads TGTTCCAGCAGCGCCTTCACTAGCGGGGTGATACAAGAGACCCAGTACTTC.

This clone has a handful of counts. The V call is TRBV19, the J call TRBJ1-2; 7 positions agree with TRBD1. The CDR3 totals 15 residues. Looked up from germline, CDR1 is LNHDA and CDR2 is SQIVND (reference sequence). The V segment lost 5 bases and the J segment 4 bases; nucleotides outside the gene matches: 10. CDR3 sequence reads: CASSFRQGEGYGYTF. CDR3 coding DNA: TGTGCCAGTAGTTTCCGACAGGGAGAAGGCTATGGCTACACCTTC.